Below, one TCR beta chain is given with its context. The antigen remains undetermined. Trimming pared 0 bases from V and 2 bases from J, leaving 8 bases between. Looked up from germline, CDR1 is SGHNT and CDR2 is YYREEE (reference sequence). The CDR3 is 14 amino acids. The data are from a study of T cell responses to AZD1222 COVID-19 vaccine. Sequencing was performed with immunoSEQ multiplex PCR; in TCRdb, only in-frame clones are kept and a portion is missing. The sample has about 150,000 clones; about nine tenths are singletons. General observations from the study: Spike as a whole was targeted by vaccine-associated CD4 TCRs, dominant at 160-218 and 743-854. Donors were largely white British and mainly female; clonal diversity was possibly underestimated. None of the repertoires were sampled until the peak T cell response had passed.

The chain couples TRBV5-4 to TRBJ1-1; D gene unclear. This clonotype was obtained from an adult who received the AZD1222 COVID-19 vaccine. Sample: peripheral blood, taken 28 days after the second AZD1222 dose. The CDR3 DNA follows: TGTGCCAGCAGCTTGGGGCAGGTTAACACTGAAGCTTTCTTT. It specifies CASSLGQVNTEAFF.